This passage covers 22 T cell receptor beta chains from one sample sequenced in a study of blood T cell repertoires in COVID-19. Produced via immunoSEQ multiplex PCR; TCRdb's table is partial and in-frame only. The sample contains approximately 210,000 clones, about 86% of which appear only once. Input material: PBMCs or T cells enriched from blood (not recorded which). All receptors derive from a woman aged 45-60 years with acute COVID-19.

This sequence joins TRBV30 and TRBJ2-2, with a weak D call TRBD1 (5 bases). This CDR3 is 10 amino acids long. V lost 7 bases and J 10 bases, leaving 10 bases between the germline ends. The germline gives CDR1 GTSNPN, CDR2 SVGIG (reference sequence). In nucleotides, the CDR3 is TGTGCCTTAGGGGATGTGGAGCTGTTTTTT. Amino acids: CALGDVELFF.

The V gene is TRBV28, the J gene TRBJ1-2; D is uncertain. CDR1 is MDHEN, CDR2 SYDVKM, per germline. The germline V and J ends were trimmed by 5 bases and 8 bases, with 12 bases remaining between them. The CDR3 is made up of 12 amino acids. The CDR3 reads CASSIASTGYTF. The CDR3 DNA reads TGTGCCAGCAGTATAGCGAGTACGGGCTACACCTTC.

A remark on this clone: Its ends do not fully match the called genes, so a read error is possible. The chain has TRBV28 and TRBJ2-7; D might be TRBD2 (5 bases). The CDR3 has 10 residues. CDR1 is MDHEN and CDR2 is SYDVKM in the germline V gene. The CDR3 DNA sequence: TGTGCCAGCGGAGGACTGCGCTTGGACTTC. This sequence encodes CASGGLRLDF.

The chain links TRBV29-1 to TRBJ2-7, with 8 bases matching TRBD1. The CDR3 totals 17 residues. V trimming: 0 bases; J trimming: 4 bases; junction bases outside the gene matches: 14. Germline V gene data show CDR1 as SQVTM and CDR2 as ANQGSEA. The CDR3 loop is CSVEDPTQGAFGYEQYF. CDR3 coding DNA: TGCAGCGTTGAAGATCCCACCCAGGGGGCTTTTGGTTACGAGCAGTACTTC.

This chain uses TRBV4-2 with TRBJ2-3; 10 positions agree with TRBD1. From germline, CDR1 is LGHNA and CDR2 YNFKEQ. CDR3 size: 17 residues. V lost 1 base, J lost 1 base, and 5 bases stayed unmatched. CDR3: CASSQVGGTGGTDTQYF. CDR3 nucleotides: TGTGCCAGCAGCCAAGTGGGGGGGACAGGGGGCACAGATACGCAGTATTTT.

As regards this clone: The junction does not match germline at one end; this may be a read error. The rearrangement joins TRBV5-1 to TRBJ2-1; 14 nucleotides line up with TRBD2. The CDR3 contains 15 residues. Germline CDR1 is SGHRS and CDR2 is YFSETQ. The CDR3: CASRLGLAGVNEQFF. CDR3 in DNA: TGCGCCAGCAGATTGGGACTAGCGGGAGTCAATGAGCAGTTCTTC. Variable domain in full (rest from reference TRBV5-1 and TRBJ2-1): KAGVTQTPRYLIKTRGQQVTLSCSPISGHRSVSWYQQTPGQGLQFLFEYFSETQRNKGNFPGRFSGRQFSNSRSEMNVSTLELGDSALYLCASRLGLAGVNEQFFGPGTRLTVL.

The rearrangement joins TRBV29-1 to TRBJ2-7, with 9 bases identical to TRBD1. Germline-derived CDR1 and CDR2 are SQVTM and ANQGSEA. CDR3 size: 14 residues. J was trimmed by 2 bases and V by 5 bases; bases with no gene match: 7. CDR3 sequence (DNA): TGCAGCGTTACAGGGGGCGAGTTCCCCTACGAGCAGTACTTC. Its translation is CSVTGGEFPYEQYF.

J is TRBJ1-4 and V is TRBV5-1; no reliable D call. The germline CDR1 and CDR2 sequences are SGHRS and YFSETQ. This CDR3 region has 13 residues. Trimming pared 8 bases from V and 0 bases from J, leaving 8 bases between. The CDR3 reads CASSPTTNEKLFF. The CDR3 DNA reads TGCGCCAGTTCACCTACAACTAATGAAAAACTGTTTTTT. Full variable domain (missing parts from reference TRBV5-1 and TRBJ1-4): KAGVTQTPRYLIKTRGQQVTLSCSPISGHRSVSWYQQTPGQGLQFLFEYFSETQRNKGNFPGRFSGRQFSNSRSEMNVSTLELGDSALYLCASSPTTNEKLFFGSGTQLSVL.

The CDR3 DNA sequence: TGTGCCAGCAGTAGGACTAGCGGAGCCTACGAGCAGTACTTC. It is translated as CASSRTSGAYEQYF. The rearrangement links TRBV6-2 or TRBV6-3 to TRBJ2-7, with TRBD2 matching over 10 bases. Germline CDR1 MNHEY, CDR2 SVGEGT. Unmatched junction bases numbered 3, after V lost 5 bases and J lost 2 bases. The CDR3 is 14 amino acids.

The chain links TRBV4-1 to TRBJ2-4, with 10 bases that match TRBD2. V lost 0 bases, J lost 4 bases, and 6 bases stayed unmatched. The CDR3 totals 17 residues. The germline gives CDR1 MGHRA, CDR2 YSYEKL. This chain's CDR3 is CASSQDIAAGGKNIQYF. CDR3 nucleotides: TGCGCCAGCAGCCAAGATATAGCAGCGGGGGGGAAAAACATTCAGTACTTC.

The V and J genes are TRBV7-8 and TRBJ1-2, with D possibly being TRBD1 (6 bases). Germline V gene lookup returns CDR1 SGHVS and CDR2 FQNEAQ. The CDR3 is made up of 16 amino acids. The germline V and J ends were trimmed by 1 base and 0 bases, with 12 bases remaining between them. In DNA, the CDR3 is TGTGCCAGCAGCTTAGGGGGGCAGGACTCTAACTATGGCTACACCTTC. It yields the protein CASSLGGQDSNYGYTF.

The chain combines TRBV18 with TRBJ2-2; 11 nucleotides agree with TRBD2. The CDR3 has 16 residues. Trimming cost V 0 bases and J 7 bases; bases outside gene matches: 4. The germline CDR1 and CDR2 sequences are KGHSH and LQKENI. The CDR3 loop is CASSPPSGRAVGELFF. The CDR3 bases are TGTGCCAGCTCACCACCTAGCGGGAGGGCCGTCGGGGAGCTGTTTTTT.

In this sample, this clone turned up once. This chain uses TRBV28 with TRBJ2-3, with 11 bases aligning to TRBD2. J lost 7 bases, V lost 6 bases, and 3 bases had no gene match. The germline V gene encodes CDR1 MDHEN and CDR2 SYDVKM. This CDR3 spans 13 amino acids. CDR3: CASSLAGGNTQYF. CDR3 coding DNA: TGTGCCAGCAGCCTAGCGGGGGGCAATACGCAGTATTTT.

The chain is built from TRBV19 and TRBJ1-5; D is unresolved. Per germline, CDR1 LNHDA and CDR2 SQIVND (reference sequence). Trimming cost V 0 bases and J 0 bases, with 15 bases left between them. This CDR3 comprises 18 residues. CDR3 in amino acids: CASSIDGPARYSNQPQHF. CDR3 sequence (DNA): TGTGCCAGTAGTATAGATGGGCCGGCCCGCTATAGCAATCAGCCCCAGCATTTT. The full variable domain, rest sourced from reference TRBV19 and TRBJ1-5, is DGGITQSPKYLFRKEGQNVTLSCEQNLNHDAMYWYRQDPGQGLRLIYYSQIVNDFQKGDIAEGYSVSREKKESFPLTVTSAQKNPTAFYLCASSIDGPARYSNQPQHFGDGTRLSIL.

The chain links TRBV28 to TRBJ1-2, with 7 bases matching TRBD1. Trimming at V came to 5 bases and at J to 7 bases, leaving 10 bases not matched to a gene. The CDR3 sequence is 14 residues long. CDR1 and CDR2 (germline): MDHEN, SYDVKM. This CDR3 reads CASSINSGGSGYTF. The CDR3 DNA sequence: TGTGCCAGCAGTATCAACTCAGGGGGTAGTGGCTACACCTTC.

This clone was detected only once. The V call is TRBV7-3, the J call TRBJ2-7; 7 nucleotides agree with TRBD1. Unmatched junction bases numbered 20, after V lost 8 bases and J lost 1 base. The germline gives CDR1 SGHTA, CDR2 FQGTGA. The CDR3 loop spans 18 amino acids. In DNA form, the CDR3 reads TGTGCCAGCCCCTGGGGCGGCGACAGGGCGCTAATTTCCTACGAGCAGTACTTC. Translating gives CASPWGGDRALISYEQYF.

The chain combines TRBV27 with TRBJ1-2; a possible D gene is TRBD1 (5 bases). The CDR3 runs to 14 residues. In germline, CDR1 is MNHEY, CDR2 SMNVEV (reference sequence). Trimming removed 3 bases at V and 3 bases at J, with 11 bases between. The CDR3 spells CASSFQRGYYGYTF. DNA for the CDR3: TGTGCCAGCAGTTTTCAAAGGGGCTACTATGGCTACACCTTC.

V and J are TRBV6-1 and TRBJ1-1, with a possible D match to TRBD1 (5 bases). Germline V gives CDR1 MNHNS, CDR2 SASEGT. The CDR3 has 15 amino acids. V gave up 1 base and J gave up 5 bases, with 14 bases separating them. The CDR3 coding sequence is TGTGCCAGCAGTGAAGGACGGGGAGGGACGACTGAAGCTTTCTTT. Its translation: CASSEGRGGTTEAFF.

The CDR3 here is CATSRADLGVGFYNEQFF. The CDR3, as DNA: TGTGCCACCAGCAGAGCAGACCTAGGGGTGGGCTTTTACAATGAGCAGTTCTTC. J is TRBJ2-1 and V is TRBV15; TRBD1 might be the D (5 bases). CDR3 length: 18 amino acids. CDR1 and CDR2 from the germline V gene are LNHNV and YYDKDF (reference sequence). The V end lost 1 base, the J end lost 4 bases, and 20 bases lay between the germline ends.

V is TRBV9 and J is TRBJ1-5, with 8 positions matching TRBD1. After removal of 3 bases from V and 2 bases from J, the junction contained 4 bases not matched to a gene. This CDR3 is built from 15 residues. CDR1 SGDLS and CDR2 YYNGEE come from the germline V gene. The CDR3, as DNA: TGTGCCAGCAGCGCGGACAGGGCGGGCAATCAGCCCCAGCATTTT. Translated: CASSADRAGNQPQHF.

V gene TRBV5-1 combines with J gene TRBJ2-3; D remains unclear. The CDR3 runs 13 residues. Trimming took 0 bases from V and 2 from J, leaving 4 bases between them. Germline V lookup: CDR1 SGHRS, CDR2 YFSETQ. The CDR3 nucleotides read TGCGCCAGCAGCTTGGTAGTCACAGATACGCAGTATTTT. It yields the protein CASSLVVTDTQYF.

V usage is TRBV27 and J usage is TRBJ1-2; D gene uncertain. Trimming removed 0 bases from V and 4 bases from J, with 15 bases in between. The CDR3 consists of 16 residues. CDR1 MNHEY and CDR2 SMNVEV come from the germline V gene (reference sequence). CDR3 region: CASSLSSGRVPYGYTF. The CDR3 coding sequence is TGTGCCAGCAGTTTATCGTCGGGGAGGGTCCCCTATGGCTACACCTTC.